This T cell receptor (delta chain) is drawn from a study of Vδ1+ human thymocytes. Findings and limits, study-wide: Highly polyclonal TRG and TRD repertoires with Gaussian CDR3 length distributions appeared in thymus.

This clone is termed medium-sized. The antigen remains undetermined. The template was reverse-transcribed extracted RNA. Multiplex PCR used pooled V-gene forward primers and a constant-region reverse primer to amplify CDR3s. TCRdb re-analyzed the multiplex PCR reads via CATT. The sample consists of around 26,000 delta-chain clones, about 29% of them appearing once. This CDR3 region has 20 residues. From germline, CDR1 is TSWWSYY and CDR2 QGS. The V and J ends lost 0 bases and 0 bases, in that order; junction bases with no gene match: 12. The receptor comes from a boy younger than two who had congenital heart surgery. The specimen sequenced was Vdelta1+ gamma-delta thymocytes from the thymus. The subset was: FACS-sorted CD3+ TCRalphabeta- TCRVdelta1+ TCRVdelta2- thymocytes. The rearrangement links TRDV1 to TRDJ1, with 11 nucleotides matching TRDD3. The CDR3 DNA reads TGTGCTCTTGGGGAACTCCATATCCTACTGGGGGATAGTTACACCGATAAACTCATCTTT. Its protein is CALGELHILLGDSYTDKLIF.